This TCR beta chain was recorded in a study of T cells in localized non-small cell lung cancer. The V and J ends lost 8 bases and 4 bases respectively, with 12 bases between them. This CDR3 comprises 14 residues. Germline V gene data show CDR1 as WNHNN and CDR2 as SYGVQD (reference sequence). Profiling relied on immunoSEQ multiplex PCR, and the TCRdb table lists in-frame clones only, not all of them. The table includes 26,000 or so clones, about 87% detected once. This clone is medium-sized within its sample. The sequence came from an older male donor with stage I lung adenocarcinoma. Sequences were derived from peripheral blood, sampled before any cancer treatment. The genes are TRBV10-1 and TRBJ1-6; no definite D call. In nucleotides, the CDR3 is TGCGCCAGCGTCAACTCGAGGTATAATTCACCCCTCCACTTT. Translation: CASVNSRYNSPLHF.